This is a list of T cell receptor beta chains from one sample in a study of cytomegalovirus exposure and HLA in healthy donors. Here immunoSEQ multiplex PCR was the method, and the copy in TCRdb shows in-frame clones only, minus some. This table has roughly 160,000 clones, around 79% appearing once. Sequenced input: PBMCs. The origin of the receptors is a man between 35 and 55 years old in good health and CMV-seronegative. CDR3s include the opening cysteine and the closing phenylalanine or tryptophan. The D gene is left open where the match is weak. Clone sizes are given selectively: once, few, many, or a class where the clone is expanded.

J: TRBJ2-1; D: TRBD2; size: once; V: TRBV6-5; DNA: TGTGCCAGCAGTTCCGGGACTAGGAATGAGCAGTTCTTC; CDR3: CASSSGTRNEQFF
J: TRBJ2-7; D: -; size: -; V: TRBV28; DNA: TGTGCCAGCAGTTTAGACAGGGAGGTCGCCGAGCAGTACTTC; CDR3: CASSLDREVAEQYF
J: TRBJ1-5; D: -; size: few; V: TRBV19; DNA: TGTGCCAGTACCTCAAGACCGGGTTATAGCAATCAGCCCCAGCATTTT; CDR3: CASTSRPGYSNQPQHF
J: TRBJ2-7; D: -; size: once; V: TRBV7-9; DNA: TGTTCCAGCAGCTTAAGAGGGAGCGAGCAGTACTTC; CDR3: CSSSLRGSEQYF
J: TRBJ1-2; D: -; size: -; V: TRBV4-1; DNA: TGCGCCAGCAGCCAAGCGACAGAATATGGCTACACCTTC; CDR3: CASSQATEYGYTF
J: TRBJ1-4; D: -; size: -; V: TRBV4-1; DNA: TGCGCCAGCAGCCAAGCCGGACTTATTAATGAAAAACTGTTTTTT; CDR3: CASSQAGLINEKLFF
J: TRBJ2-1; D: TRBD1; size: -; V: TRBV6-5; DNA: TGTGCCAGCACCACAGGGGAAGCGGAGTTCTTC; CDR3: CASTTGEAEFF
J: TRBJ2-2; D: TRBD2; size: -; V: TRBV10-3; DNA: TGTGCCATCAGTGCTAGCGGGACTGGGGAGCTGTTTTTT; CDR3: CAISASGTGELFF
J: TRBJ2-5; D: TRBD1; size: -; V: TRBV15; DNA: TGTGCCACCAGCAGTCCAGGGGGAGTCAGGGCTGGAGAGACCCAGTACTTC; CDR3: CATSSPGGVRAGETQYF
J: TRBJ2-4; D: -; size: -; V: TRBV7-2; DNA: TGTGCCAGCAGCTTAGTACTCACCCCCAAAAACATTCAGTACTTC; CDR3: CASSLVLTPKNIQYF
J: TRBJ2-2; D: -; size: -; V: TRBV6-6; DNA: TGTGCCAGCCGCCAAACCGGGGGGCAGGCCGGGGAGCTGTTTTTT; CDR3: CASRQTGGQAGELFF
J: TRBJ2-1; D: -; size: -; V: TRBV7-9; DNA: TGTGCCAGCAAGGGTAGCGGCACAAATGAGCAGTTCTTC; CDR3: CASKGSGTNEQFF
J: TRBJ2-1; D: TRBD2; size: -; V: TRBV9; DNA: TGTGCCAGCAGCCCGCGACTAGCGGGAAACAATGAGCAGTTCTTC; CDR3: CASSPRLAGNNEQFF
J: TRBJ1-1; D: -; size: -; V: TRBV9; DNA: TGTGCCAGCAGCGGGAGGAACACTGAAGCTTTCTTT; CDR3: CASSGRNTEAFF
J: TRBJ2-2; D: -; size: once; V: TRBV6-5; DNA: TGTGCCAGCAGTCAAACTAACATGAACACCGGGGAGCTGTTTTTT; CDR3: CASSQTNMNTGELFF